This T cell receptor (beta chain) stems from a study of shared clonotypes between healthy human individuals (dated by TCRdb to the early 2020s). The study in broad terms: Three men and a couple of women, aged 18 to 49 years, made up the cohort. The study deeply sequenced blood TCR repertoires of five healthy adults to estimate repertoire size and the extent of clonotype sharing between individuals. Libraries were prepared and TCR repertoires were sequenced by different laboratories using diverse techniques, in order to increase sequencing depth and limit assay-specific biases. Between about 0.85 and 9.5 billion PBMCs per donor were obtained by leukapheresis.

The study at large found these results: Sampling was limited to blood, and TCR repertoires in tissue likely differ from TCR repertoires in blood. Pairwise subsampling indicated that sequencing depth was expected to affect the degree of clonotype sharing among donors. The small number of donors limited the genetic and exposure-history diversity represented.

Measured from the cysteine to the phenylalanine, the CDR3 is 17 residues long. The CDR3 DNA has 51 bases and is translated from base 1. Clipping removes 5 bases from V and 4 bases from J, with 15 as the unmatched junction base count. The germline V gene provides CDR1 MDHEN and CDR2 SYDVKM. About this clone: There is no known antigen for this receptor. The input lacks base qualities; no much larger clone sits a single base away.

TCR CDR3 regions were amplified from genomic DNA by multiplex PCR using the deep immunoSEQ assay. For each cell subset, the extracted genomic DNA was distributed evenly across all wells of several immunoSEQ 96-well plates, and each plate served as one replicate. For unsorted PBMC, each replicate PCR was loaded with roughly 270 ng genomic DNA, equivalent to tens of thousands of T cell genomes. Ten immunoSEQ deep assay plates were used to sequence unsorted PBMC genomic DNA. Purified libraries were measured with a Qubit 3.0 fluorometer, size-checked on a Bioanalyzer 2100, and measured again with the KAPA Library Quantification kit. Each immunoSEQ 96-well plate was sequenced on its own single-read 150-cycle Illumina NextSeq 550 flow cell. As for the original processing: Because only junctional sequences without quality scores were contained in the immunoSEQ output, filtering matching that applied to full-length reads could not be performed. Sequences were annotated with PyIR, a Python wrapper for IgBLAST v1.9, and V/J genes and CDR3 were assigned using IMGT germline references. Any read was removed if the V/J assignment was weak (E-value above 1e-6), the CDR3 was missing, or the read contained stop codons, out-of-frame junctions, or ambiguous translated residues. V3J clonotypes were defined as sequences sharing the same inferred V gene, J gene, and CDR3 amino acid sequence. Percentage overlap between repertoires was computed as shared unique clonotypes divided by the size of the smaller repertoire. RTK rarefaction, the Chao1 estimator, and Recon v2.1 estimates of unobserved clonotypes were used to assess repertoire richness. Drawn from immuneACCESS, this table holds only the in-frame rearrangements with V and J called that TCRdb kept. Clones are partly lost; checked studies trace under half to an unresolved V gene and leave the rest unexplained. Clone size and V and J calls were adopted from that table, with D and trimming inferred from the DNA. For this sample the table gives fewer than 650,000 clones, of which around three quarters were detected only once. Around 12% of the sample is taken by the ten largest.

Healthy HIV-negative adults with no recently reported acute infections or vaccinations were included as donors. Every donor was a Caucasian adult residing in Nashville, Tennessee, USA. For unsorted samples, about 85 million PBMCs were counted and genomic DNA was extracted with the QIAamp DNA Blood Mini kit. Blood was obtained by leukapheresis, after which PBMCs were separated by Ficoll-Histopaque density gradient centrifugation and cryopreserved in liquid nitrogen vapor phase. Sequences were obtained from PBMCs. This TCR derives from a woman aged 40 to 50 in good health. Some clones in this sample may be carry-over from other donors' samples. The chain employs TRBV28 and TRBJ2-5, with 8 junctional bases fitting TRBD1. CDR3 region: CASSPLGQEGFPETQYF. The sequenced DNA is TGTGCCAGCAGTCCCCTGGGACAGGAAGGTTTTCCAGAGACCCAGTACTTC.